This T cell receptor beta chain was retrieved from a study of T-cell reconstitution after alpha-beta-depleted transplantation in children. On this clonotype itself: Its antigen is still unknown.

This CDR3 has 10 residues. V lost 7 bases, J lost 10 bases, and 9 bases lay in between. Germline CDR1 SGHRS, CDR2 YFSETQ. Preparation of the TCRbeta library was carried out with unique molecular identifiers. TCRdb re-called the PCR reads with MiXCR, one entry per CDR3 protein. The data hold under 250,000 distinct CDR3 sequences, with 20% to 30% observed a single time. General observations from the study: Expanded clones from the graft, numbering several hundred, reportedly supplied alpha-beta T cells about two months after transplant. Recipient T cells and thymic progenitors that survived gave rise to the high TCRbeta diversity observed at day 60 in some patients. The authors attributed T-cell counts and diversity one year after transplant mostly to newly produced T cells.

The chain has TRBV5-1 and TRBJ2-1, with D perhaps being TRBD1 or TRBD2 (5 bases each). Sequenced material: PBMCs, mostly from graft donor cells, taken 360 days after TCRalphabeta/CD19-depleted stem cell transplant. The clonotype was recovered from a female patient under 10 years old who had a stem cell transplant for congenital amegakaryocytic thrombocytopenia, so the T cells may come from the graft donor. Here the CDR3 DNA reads TGCGCCAGCGTGGGGACGGAGCAGTTCTTC. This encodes CASVGTEQFF.